The next 31 T cell receptor beta chains were all read from a single sample in a study of early T cells in non-severe SARS-CoV-2 infection. In TCRdb, the 5' RACE reads were re-called with MiXCR into one record per CDR3 protein. The data contain more than 55,000 distinct CDR3 sequences, around 8.9% of them singletons. Sequencing used whole blood. The receptors here all came from an adult who was a healthcare worker with PCR-confirmed SARS-CoV-2 infection or an uninfected control (not recorded which).

This clonotype was observed many times. The CDR3 DNA is TGTGCCAGCAGCCCCGGACAGGGGCGGCTTTCCGTTTGGTACTTC. Amino acids: CASSPGQGRLSVWYF. V and J are TRBV28 and TRBJ2-4; 9 nucleotides line up with TRBD1. Germline V gene data show CDR1 as MDHEN and CDR2 as SYDVKM. There are 15 residues in the CDR3. Trimming at V came to 6 bases and at J to 15 bases, leaving 18 bases not matched to a gene.

Remarks on this clonotype: A much larger clone sits a single nucleotide away, making a read error possible. The chain has TRBV11-2 and TRBJ2-1; possible D gene TRBD1, 5 bases. Germline CDR1 is SGHAT and CDR2 is FQNNGV. V lost 4 bases to trimming and J lost 6 bases, with 16 bases between them. The CDR3 is made up of 15 amino acids. The CDR3 region is CASSSLGVACNEQFF. The CDR3 bases are TGTGCCAGCAGCTCATTAGGGGTAGCCTGCAATGAGCAGTTCTTC.

This chain joins TRBV27 and TRBJ1-2; TRBD1 aligns across 7 bases. The length of the CDR3 is 14 residues. V was clipped by 6 bases and J by 3 bases; unmatched bases: 7. The germline V gene encodes CDR1 MNHEY and CDR2 SMNVEV (reference sequence). This CDR3 is CASRPIDRDYGYTF. The CDR3, as DNA: TGTGCCAGCAGGCCCATCGACAGGGACTATGGCTACACCTTC.

The count of this clonotype is one. CDR3 DNA sequence: TGTGCCAGCAGCGCCTACACAGATACGCAGTATTTT. Translated, it gives CASSAYTDTQYF. The rearrangement joins TRBV9 to TRBJ2-3; no clear D gene. This CDR3 contains 12 residues. V was clipped by 3 bases and J by 2 bases, with 4 bases between them. Per the germline V gene, CDR1 is SGDLS and CDR2 is YYNGEE. Full variable domain (rest looked up from reference TRBV9 and TRBJ2-3): DSGVTQTPKHLITATGQRVTLRCSPRSGDLSVYWYQQSLDQGLQFLIQYYNGEERAKGNILERFSAQQFPDLHSELNLSSLELGDSALYFCASSAYTDTQYFGPGTRLTVL.

This chain links TRBV20-1 with TRBJ1-6, with no clear D. Deletions cut 1 base from V and 3 bases from J, with 10 bases between. The germline gives CDR1 DFQATT, CDR2 SNEGSKA (reference sequence). CDR3 length equals 15 residues. The CDR3 bases are TGCAGTGCTAGAGGGACCGGGATCTATAATTCACCCCTCCACTTT. Protein product: CSARGTGIYNSPLHF.

The chain links TRBV5-5 to TRBJ1-5; TRBD1 matches 12 bases. Germline V lookup: CDR1 SGHKS, CDR2 YYEKEE (reference sequence). The V segment lost 4 bases and the J segment 3 bases; nucleotides outside the gene matches: 5. The CDR3 totals 16 residues. CDR3 sequence: CASSGTGGLDNQPQHF. CDR3 DNA: TGTGCCAGCAGCGGGACAGGGGGCTTGGACAATCAGCCCCAGCATTTT.

The chain joins TRBV3-1 to TRBJ2-1; 7 nucleotides match TRBD2. Germline V gene lookup returns CDR1 LGHDT and CDR2 YNNKEL (reference sequence). The V and J ends lost 0 bases and 12 bases, in that order; junction bases with no gene match: 5. This CDR3 region has 13 residues. The CDR3: CASSQETSFRQFF. In DNA, the CDR3 is TGTGCCAGCAGCCAAGAGACTAGCTTTCGGCAGTTCTTC.

The chain has TRBV7-2 and TRBJ1-5; D is unclear. Trimming removed 5 bases from V and 4 bases from J, with 9 bases in between. CDR1 and CDR2 (germline): SGHTA, FQGNSA. The CDR3 covers 13 residues. The CDR3 here is CASSRADNQPQHF. The CDR3, as DNA: TGTGCCAGCAGCCGGGCCGATAATCAGCCCCAGCATTTT. Full variable domain (rest looked up from reference TRBV7-2 and TRBJ1-5): GAGVSQSPSNKVTEKGKDVELRCDPISGHTALYWYRQSLGQGLEFLIYFQGNSAPDKSGLPSDRFSAERTGGSVSTLTIQRTQQEDSAVYLCASSRADNQPQHFGDGTRLSIL.

This clonotype was seen repeatedly, ten times or more. The V gene is TRBV2, the J gene TRBJ1-5; D might be TRBD1 (5 bases). The CDR3 has 14 residues. Germline V lookup: CDR1 SNHLY, CDR2 FYNNEI. V shed 2 bases and J shed 6 bases, with 11 bases lying between them. CDR3 residues: CASSETPGPQPQHF. The CDR3 nucleotides read TGTGCCAGCAGTGAAACGCCAGGGCCTCAGCCCCAGCATTTT.

Many counts were recorded for this clonotype. The gene calls are TRBV20-1 and TRBJ1-5; weak D call: TRBD1 (5 bases). This CDR3 comprises 15 residues. The ends were cut back, 0 bases at V and 0 bases at J, with 9 bases in the middle. CDR1 and CDR2 from the germline V gene are DFQATT and SNEGSKA (reference sequence). The chain's CDR3 is CSARDGGTSNQPQHF. For the CDR3, the DNA is TGCAGTGCTAGAGATGGGGGAACTAGCAATCAGCCCCAGCATTTT.

The rearrangement links TRBV7-8 to TRBJ2-2, with a weak D call TRBD1 (7 bases). V was pared by 5 bases and J by 4 bases, with 17 bases between. The germline gives CDR1 SGHVS, CDR2 FQNEAQ. CDR3 length: 16 amino acids. The CDR3, as DNA: TGTGCCAGCAGCCAGGGGGGCAGGGCGGCCACCGGGGAGCTGTTTTTT. It translates to CASSQGGRAATGELFF. Based on the CDR3 plus reference TRBV7-8 and TRBJ2-2, the full variable domain is GAGVSQSPRYKVAKRGQDVALRCDPISGHVSLFWYQQALGQGPEFLTYFQNEAQLDKSGLPSDRFFAERPEGSVSTLKIQRTQQEDSAVYLCASSQGGRAATGELFFGEGSRLTVL.

This clonotype was observed at least ten times. This rearrangement joins TRBV2 to TRBJ2-5; TRBD1 agrees at 8 bases. Germline V gene sequence: CDR1 SNHLY, CDR2 FYNNEI. V lost 4 bases to trimming and J lost 13 bases; unmatched junction nucleotides: 11. The CDR3 has 13 residues. CDR3 in amino acids: CASSADRATSWYF. In nucleotides, the CDR3 is TGTGCCAGCAGTGCGGACAGGGCCACCTCCTGGTACTTC.

The chain is built from TRBV7-2 and TRBJ2-7, with 9 bases fitting TRBD2. Germline loops: CDR1 SGHTA, CDR2 FQGNSA. The V and J ends lost 4 bases and 2 bases, in that order; junction bases with no gene match: 9. This CDR3 is 16 amino acids long. The DNA for the CDR3 is TGTGCCAGCAGCTCTTACGGCGGGAGGGCCCCCTACGAGCAGTACTTC. The encoded protein is CASSSYGGRAPYEQYF.

This clonotype came up many times. The V call is TRBV11-2, the J call TRBJ2-1; 13 bases map to TRBD2. V trimming: 5 bases; J trimming: 8 bases; junction bases outside the gene matches: 6. The CDR3 runs 15 residues. Germline V gene data show CDR1 as SGHAT and CDR2 as FQNNGV. The DNA for the CDR3 is TGTGCCAGCAGCCCGAGACTAGCGGGAGGTGATGAGCAGTTCTTC. It is translated as CASSPRLAGGDEQFF. Full variable domain (missing parts from reference TRBV11-2 and TRBJ2-1): EAGVAQSPRYKIIEKRQSVAFWCNPISGHATLYWYQQILGQGPKLLIQFQNNGVVDDSQLPKDRFSAERLKGVDSTLKIQPAKLEDSAVYLCASSPRLAGGDEQFFGPGTRLTVL.

In its sample, this clonotype was seen many times. The chain uses TRBV6-1 and TRBJ2-3, with D possibly being TRBD1 (5 bases). Germline CDR1 reads MNHNS; CDR2 reads SASEGT. Deletions cut 6 bases from V and 6 bases from J, with 16 bases between. The CDR3 is 14 amino acids. This CDR3 reads CASRPHPTADTQYF. In DNA form, the CDR3 reads TGTGCCAGCAGGCCCCACCCGACAGCGGATACGCAGTATTTT.

The chain combines TRBV6-2 or TRBV6-3 with TRBJ2-1; D unclear. This CDR3 has 14 residues. The germline V gene has CDR1 MNHEY and CDR2 SVGEGT. Trimming cost V 8 bases and J 0 bases, with 11 bases left between them. CDR3: CASCWDNSYNEQFF. The CDR3 DNA is TGTGCCAGCTGTTGGGATAACTCCTACAATGAGCAGTTCTTC.

This clonotype has at least ten counts. The chain recombines TRBV7-2 with TRBJ2-7; the match to TRBD2 covers 9 bases. The length of the CDR3 is 14 residues. CDR1 and CDR2 from the germline V gene are SGHTA and FQGNSA. V dropped 5 bases and J dropped 5; count of bases not matched to a gene: 7. CDR3 DNA: TGTGCCAGCAGCCCCGGAGGCGGGAGGGACGAGCAGTACTTC. This gives the protein CASSPGGGRDEQYF.

V and J are TRBV6-5 and TRBJ2-7; D is perhaps TRBD1 (5 bases). Germline V CDR1 and CDR2: MNHEY, SVGAGI. The length of the CDR3 is 15 residues. Trimming took 0 bases from V and 2 from J, leaving 11 bases between them. CDR3 region: CASSYSGLGAYEQYF. For the CDR3, the DNA is TGTGCCAGCAGTTACTCGGGGCTTGGAGCCTACGAGCAGTACTTC.

V gene TRBV5-1 combines with J gene TRBJ2-1; TRBD2 matches at 10 bases. J was trimmed by 4 bases and V by 4 bases; bases with no gene match: 8. Germline assignment: CDR1 SGHRS and CDR2 YFSETQ. CDR3 length equals 16 residues. CDR3 sequence: CASSVQLAGPYNEQFF. In DNA, the CDR3 is TGCGCCAGCAGCGTCCAACTAGCGGGACCATACAATGAGCAGTTCTTC.

The sample holds many counts of this clonotype. The rearrangement links TRBV29-1 to TRBJ1-5; 12 bases fit TRBD1. Germline values: CDR1 SQVTM, CDR2 ANQGSEA. This CDR3 has 16 residues. The V segment lost 5 bases and the J segment 7 bases; nucleotides outside the gene matches: 12. The CDR3 region is CSVRDRGRKARQPQHF. Here the CDR3 DNA reads TGCAGCGTTCGGGACAGGGGGCGTAAGGCCCGACAGCCCCAGCATTTT. The full variable domain, completed using reference TRBV29-1 and TRBJ1-5, is SAVISQKPSRDICQRGTSLTIQCQVDSQVTMMFWYRQQPGQSLTLIATANQGSEATYESGFVIDKFPISRPNLTFSTLTVSNMSPEDSSIYLCSVRDRGRKARQPQHFGDGTRLSIL.

This clonotype was detected ten times or more. The CDR3 region is CASSVRSTDTQYF. CDR3 coding DNA: TGTGCCTCCTCCGTGCGAAGCACAGATACGCAGTATTTT. The gene calls are TRBV28 and TRBJ2-3; the D is unclear. This CDR3 spans 13 amino acids. The germline V gene has CDR1 MDHEN and CDR2 SYDVKM. Trimming pared 11 bases from V and 0 bases from J, leaving 12 bases between. The full variable domain, its missing parts supplied by reference TRBV28 and TRBJ2-3, is DVKVTQSSRYLVKRTGEKVFLECVQDMDHENMFWYRQDPGLGLRLIYFSYDVKMKEKGDIPEGYSVSREKKERFSLILESASTNQTSMYLCASSVRSTDTQYFGPGTRLTVL.

This clonotype appeared many times. This chain uses TRBV3-1 with TRBJ2-3, with D maybe TRBD2 (5 bases). The V end was cut by 3 bases, the J end by 10 bases, with 11 bases between. Germline lookup yields CDR1 LGHDT and CDR2 YNNKEL (reference sequence). The CDR3 is 12 amino acids. DNA for the CDR3: TGTGCCAGCAGCCAGGACTCCCCCTCGCAGTATTTT. Translating gives CASSQDSPSQYF.

This clonotype was seen a few times. The chain recombines TRBV28 with TRBJ2-7; tentatively, D is TRBD1 (5 bases). Trimming cost V 2 bases and J 4 bases, with 6 bases left between them. CDR1 and CDR2 (germline): MDHEN, SYDVKM. CDR3 length: 12 amino acids. Here the CDR3 reads CASSLNRYEQYF. DNA for the CDR3: TGTGCCAGCAGTTTAAACAGGTACGAGCAGTACTTC.

This clonotype was seen many times. J is TRBJ1-2 and V is TRBV13; 7 bases fit TRBD1. CDR3 length equals 14 residues. J was trimmed by 1 base and V by 4 bases; bases with no gene match: 3. CDR1 is PRHDT and CDR2 is FYEKMQ in the germline V gene (reference sequence). CDR3 sequence (DNA): TGTGCCAGCAGCTCCAACAGGGGTAACTATGGCTACACCTTC. As protein: CASSSNRGNYGYTF.

The rearrangement joins TRBV10-3 to TRBJ2-3, with D maybe TRBD2 (6 bases). The CDR3 contains 12 residues. The germline V gene encodes CDR1 ENHRY and CDR2 SYGVKD. The V and J ends lost 10 bases and 0 bases respectively, with 8 bases between them. This CDR3 is CATGRSTDTQYF. CDR3 nucleotide sequence: TGTGCCACAGGGAGGAGCACAGATACGCAGTATTTT.

This clonotype has a count of ten or more. V and J are TRBV5-4 and TRBJ2-7, with 11 nucleotides matching TRBD2. CDR1 and CDR2 from the germline V gene are SGHNT and YYREEE (reference sequence). CDR3 size: 15 residues. V lost 2 bases, J lost 4 bases, and 5 bases stayed unmatched. For the CDR3, the DNA is TGTGCCAGCAGCTTTATAGGGACTAGCGGTTACGAGCAGTACTTC. Translating it yields CASSFIGTSGYEQYF.

This clonotype was detected many times. The chain couples TRBV4-3 to TRBJ2-7; no definite D call. Looked up from germline, CDR1 is LGHNA and CDR2 is YSLEER. The length of the CDR3 is 13 residues. The V and J ends lost 1 base and 1 base respectively, with 5 bases between them. In nucleotides, the CDR3 is TGCGCCAGCAGCCAAGGGCCGTCCTACGAGCAGTACTTC. This sequence encodes CASSQGPSYEQYF.

This clonotype was seen ten or more times. This chain uses TRBV2 with TRBJ2-5; D is possibly TRBD1 (6 bases). V was pared by 4 bases and J by 1 base, with 10 bases between. Germline V gene sequence: CDR1 SNHLY, CDR2 FYNNEI. CDR3 length: 14 amino acids. This CDR3 is CASSGQGFQETQYF. The CDR3 bases are TGTGCCAGCAGTGGTCAGGGGTTCCAAGAGACCCAGTACTTC.

This clonotype was seen a few times. The J gene is TRBJ2-1, the V gene TRBV5-4; maybe TRBD2 (6 bases). This CDR3 contains 14 residues. Per the germline V gene, CDR1 is SGHNT and CDR2 is YYREEE (reference sequence). V was shortened by 4 bases and J by 2 bases, with 10 bases between the two germline ends. CDR3 in DNA: TGTGCCAGCAGCCCCGCGGGACCCTACAATGAGCAGTTCTTC. Its translation: CASSPAGPYNEQFF. Based on the CDR3 plus reference TRBV5-4 and TRBJ2-1, the full variable domain is ETGVTQSPTHLIKTRGQQVTLRCSSQSGHNTVSWYQQALGQGPQFIFQYYREEENGRGNFPPRFSGLQFPNYSSELNVNALELDDSALYLCASSPAGPYNEQFFGPGTRLTVL.

This clonotype has only a few counts. The chain combines TRBV28 with TRBJ2-7; 14 bases align to TRBD2. Germline CDR1 and CDR2: MDHEN and SYDVKM. CDR3 length equals 15 residues. V lost 5 bases to trimming and J lost 7 bases; unmatched junction nucleotides: 7. The CDR3 spells CASSPRLAGGWEQYF. As DNA, the CDR3 is TGTGCCAGCAGTCCCCGACTAGCGGGAGGGTGGGAGCAGTACTTC.

This clonotype showed up just a few times. The chain recombines TRBV14 with TRBJ1-2; TRBD1 matches at 7 bases. The J segment lost 8 bases and the V segment lost 2 bases, leaving 8 bases of the junction unmatched. CDR1 and CDR2 (germline): SGHDN, FVKESK. This CDR3 comprises 14 residues. The CDR3: CASSQYRTGGGYTF. The CDR3 DNA reads TGTGCCAGCAGCCAATACCGGACAGGAGGCGGCTACACCTTC. Variable domain in full (rest from reference TRBV14 and TRBJ1-2): EAGVTQFPSHSVIEKGQTVTLRCDPISGHDNLYWYRRVMGKEIKFLLHFVKESKQDESGMPNNRFLAERTGGTYSTLKVQPAELEDSGVYFCASSQYRTGGGYTFGSGTRLTVV.